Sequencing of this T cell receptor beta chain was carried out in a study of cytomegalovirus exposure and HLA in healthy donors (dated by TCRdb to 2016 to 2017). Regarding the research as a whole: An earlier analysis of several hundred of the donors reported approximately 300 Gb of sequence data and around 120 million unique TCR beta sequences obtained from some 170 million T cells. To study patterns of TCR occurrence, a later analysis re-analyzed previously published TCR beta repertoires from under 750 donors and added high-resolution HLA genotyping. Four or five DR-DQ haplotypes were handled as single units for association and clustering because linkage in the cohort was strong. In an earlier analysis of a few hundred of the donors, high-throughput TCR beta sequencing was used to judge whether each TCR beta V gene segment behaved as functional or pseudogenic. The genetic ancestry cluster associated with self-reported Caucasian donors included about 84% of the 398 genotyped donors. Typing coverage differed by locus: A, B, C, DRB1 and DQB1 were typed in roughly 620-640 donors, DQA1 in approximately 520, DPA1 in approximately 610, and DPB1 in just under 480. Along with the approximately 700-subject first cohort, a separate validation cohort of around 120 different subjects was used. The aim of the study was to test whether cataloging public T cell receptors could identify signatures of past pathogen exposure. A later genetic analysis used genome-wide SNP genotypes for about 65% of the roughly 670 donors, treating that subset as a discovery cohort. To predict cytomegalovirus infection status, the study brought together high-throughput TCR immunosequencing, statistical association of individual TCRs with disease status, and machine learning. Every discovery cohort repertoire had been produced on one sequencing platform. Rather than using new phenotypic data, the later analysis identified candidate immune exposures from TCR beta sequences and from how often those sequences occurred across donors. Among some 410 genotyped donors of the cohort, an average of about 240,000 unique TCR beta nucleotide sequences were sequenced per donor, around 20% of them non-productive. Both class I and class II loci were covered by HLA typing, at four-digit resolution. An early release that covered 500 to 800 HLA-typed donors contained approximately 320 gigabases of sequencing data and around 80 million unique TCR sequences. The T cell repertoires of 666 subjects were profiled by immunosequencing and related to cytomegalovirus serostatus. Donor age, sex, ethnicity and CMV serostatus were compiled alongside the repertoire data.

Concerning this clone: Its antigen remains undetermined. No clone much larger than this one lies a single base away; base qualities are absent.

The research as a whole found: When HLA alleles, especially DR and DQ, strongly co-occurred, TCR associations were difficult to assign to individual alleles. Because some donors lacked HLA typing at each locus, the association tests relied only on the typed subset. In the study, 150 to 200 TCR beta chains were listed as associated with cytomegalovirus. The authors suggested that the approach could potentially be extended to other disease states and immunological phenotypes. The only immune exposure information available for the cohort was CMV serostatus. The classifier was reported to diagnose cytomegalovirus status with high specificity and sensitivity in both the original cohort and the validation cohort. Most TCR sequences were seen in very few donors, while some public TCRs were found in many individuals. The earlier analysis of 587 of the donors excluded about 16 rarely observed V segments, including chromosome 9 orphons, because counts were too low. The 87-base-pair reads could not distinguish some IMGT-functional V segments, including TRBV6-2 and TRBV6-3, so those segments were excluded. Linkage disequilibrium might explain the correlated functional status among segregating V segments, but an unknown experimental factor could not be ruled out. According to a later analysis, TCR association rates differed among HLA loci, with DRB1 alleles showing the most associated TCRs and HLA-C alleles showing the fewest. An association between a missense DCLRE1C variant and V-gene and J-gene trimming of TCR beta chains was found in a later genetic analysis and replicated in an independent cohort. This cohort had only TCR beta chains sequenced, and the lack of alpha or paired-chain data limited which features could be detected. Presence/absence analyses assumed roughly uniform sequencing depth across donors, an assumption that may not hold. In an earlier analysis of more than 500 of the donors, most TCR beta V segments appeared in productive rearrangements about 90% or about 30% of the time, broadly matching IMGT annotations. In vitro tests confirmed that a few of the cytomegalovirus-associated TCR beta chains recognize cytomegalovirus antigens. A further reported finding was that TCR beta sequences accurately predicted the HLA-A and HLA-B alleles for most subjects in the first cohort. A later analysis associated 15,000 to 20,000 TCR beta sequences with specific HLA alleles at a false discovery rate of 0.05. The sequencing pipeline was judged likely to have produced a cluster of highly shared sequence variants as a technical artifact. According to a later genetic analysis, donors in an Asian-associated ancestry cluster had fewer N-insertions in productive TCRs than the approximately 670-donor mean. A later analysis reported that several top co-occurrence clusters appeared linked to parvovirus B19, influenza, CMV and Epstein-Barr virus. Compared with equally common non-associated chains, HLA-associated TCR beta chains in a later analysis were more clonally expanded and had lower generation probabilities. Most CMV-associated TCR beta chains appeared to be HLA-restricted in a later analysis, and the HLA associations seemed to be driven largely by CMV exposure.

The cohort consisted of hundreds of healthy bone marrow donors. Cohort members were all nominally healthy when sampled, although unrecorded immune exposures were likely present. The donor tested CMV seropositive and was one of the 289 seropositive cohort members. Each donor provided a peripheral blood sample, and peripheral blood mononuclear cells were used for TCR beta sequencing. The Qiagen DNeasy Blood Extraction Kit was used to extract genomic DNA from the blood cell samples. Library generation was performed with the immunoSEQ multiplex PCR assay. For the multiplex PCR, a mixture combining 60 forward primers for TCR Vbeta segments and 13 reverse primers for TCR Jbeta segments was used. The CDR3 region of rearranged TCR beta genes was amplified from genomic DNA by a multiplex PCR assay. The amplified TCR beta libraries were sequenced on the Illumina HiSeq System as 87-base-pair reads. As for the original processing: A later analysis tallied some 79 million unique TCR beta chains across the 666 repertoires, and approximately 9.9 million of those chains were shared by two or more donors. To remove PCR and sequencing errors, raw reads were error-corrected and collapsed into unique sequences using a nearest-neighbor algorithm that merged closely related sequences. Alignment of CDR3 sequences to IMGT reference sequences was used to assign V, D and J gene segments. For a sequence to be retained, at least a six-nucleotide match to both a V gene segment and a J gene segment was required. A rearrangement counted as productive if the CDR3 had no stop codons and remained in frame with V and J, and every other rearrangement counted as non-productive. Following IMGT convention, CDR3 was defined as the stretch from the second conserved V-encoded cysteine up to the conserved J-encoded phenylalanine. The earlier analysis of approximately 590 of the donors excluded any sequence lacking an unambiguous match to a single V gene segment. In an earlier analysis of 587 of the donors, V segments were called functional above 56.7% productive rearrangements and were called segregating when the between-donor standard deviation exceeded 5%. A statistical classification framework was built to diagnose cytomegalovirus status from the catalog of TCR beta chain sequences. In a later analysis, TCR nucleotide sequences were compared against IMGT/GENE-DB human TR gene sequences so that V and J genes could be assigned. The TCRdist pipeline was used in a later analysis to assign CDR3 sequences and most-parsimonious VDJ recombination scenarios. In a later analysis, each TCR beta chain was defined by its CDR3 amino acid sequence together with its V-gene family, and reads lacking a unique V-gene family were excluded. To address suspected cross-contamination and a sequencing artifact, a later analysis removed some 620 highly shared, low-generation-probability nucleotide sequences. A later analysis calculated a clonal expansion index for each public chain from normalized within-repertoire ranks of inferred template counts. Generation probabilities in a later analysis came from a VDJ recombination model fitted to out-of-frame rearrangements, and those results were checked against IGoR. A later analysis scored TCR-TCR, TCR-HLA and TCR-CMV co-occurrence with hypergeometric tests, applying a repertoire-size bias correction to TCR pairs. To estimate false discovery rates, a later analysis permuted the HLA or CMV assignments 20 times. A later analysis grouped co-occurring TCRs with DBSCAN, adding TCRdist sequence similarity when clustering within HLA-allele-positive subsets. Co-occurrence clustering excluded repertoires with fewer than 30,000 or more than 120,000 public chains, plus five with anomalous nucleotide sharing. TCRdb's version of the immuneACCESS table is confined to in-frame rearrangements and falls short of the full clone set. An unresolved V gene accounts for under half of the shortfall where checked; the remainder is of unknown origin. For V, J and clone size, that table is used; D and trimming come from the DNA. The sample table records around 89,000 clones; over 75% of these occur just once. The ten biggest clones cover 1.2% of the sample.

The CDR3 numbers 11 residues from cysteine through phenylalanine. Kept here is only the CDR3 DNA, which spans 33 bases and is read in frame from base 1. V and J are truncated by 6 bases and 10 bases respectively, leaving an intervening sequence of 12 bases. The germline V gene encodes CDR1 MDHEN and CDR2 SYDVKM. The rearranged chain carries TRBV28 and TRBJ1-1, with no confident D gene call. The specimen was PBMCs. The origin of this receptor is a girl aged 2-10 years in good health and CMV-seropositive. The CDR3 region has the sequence CASSTHFVAFF. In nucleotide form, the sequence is TGTGCCAGCAGCACCCACTTCGTAGCTTTCTTT.